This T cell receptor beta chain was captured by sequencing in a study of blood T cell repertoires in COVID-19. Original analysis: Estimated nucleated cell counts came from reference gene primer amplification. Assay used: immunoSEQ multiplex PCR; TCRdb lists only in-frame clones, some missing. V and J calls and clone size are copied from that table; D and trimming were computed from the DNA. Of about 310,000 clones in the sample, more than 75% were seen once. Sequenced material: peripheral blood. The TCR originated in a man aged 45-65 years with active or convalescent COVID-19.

The CDR3 DNA reads TGTGCCAGCAGAAAAGGAGATATGAACACTGAAGCTTTCTTT. It is translated as CASRKGDMNTEAFF. The chain carries TRBV6-5 and TRBJ1-1; unclear D gene. CDR1 is MNHEY and CDR2 is SVGAGI in the germline V gene. V lost 6 bases to trimming and J lost 0 bases, with 11 bases between them. The CDR3 covers 14 residues.